This T cell receptor (beta chain) was obtained from a study of T-cell reconstitution after alpha-beta-depleted transplantation in children. The sample holds many counts of this clonotype. Unique molecular identifiers featured in how the TCRbeta library was prepared. TCRdb passed the PCR reads through MiXCR, listing each CDR3 protein once. The table has approximately 130,000 distinct CDR3 sequences, roughly 9% seen once. Germline V gene sequence: CDR1 KGHSH, CDR2 LQKENI. V dropped 3 bases and J dropped 3; count of bases not matched to a gene: 4. This CDR3 comprises 14 residues. The sequence derives from a girl in the first two years of life who had a stem cell transplant for combined immunodeficiency, so the T cells may come from the graft donor. Sequences were derived from PBMCs, mostly from graft donor cells, sampled 180 days after TCRalphabeta/CD19-depleted stem cell transplant. This sequence joins TRBV18 and TRBJ2-7; 8 bases line up with TRBD1. CDR3 residues: CASSPGQGFYEQYF. The CDR3 coding sequence is TGTGCCAGCTCACCCGGACAGGGCTTCTACGAGCAGTACTTC.